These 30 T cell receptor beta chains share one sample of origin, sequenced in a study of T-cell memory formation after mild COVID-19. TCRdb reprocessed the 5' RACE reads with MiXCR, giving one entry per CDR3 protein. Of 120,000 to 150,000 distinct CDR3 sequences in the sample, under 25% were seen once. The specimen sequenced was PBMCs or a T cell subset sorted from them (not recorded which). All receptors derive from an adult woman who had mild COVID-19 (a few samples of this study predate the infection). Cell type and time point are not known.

This CDR3 reads CASSLAVAGLQETQYF. The CDR3 nucleotides read TGTGCCAGCAGCTTAGCGGTAGCGGGGTTGCAAGAGACCCAGTACTTC. The rearrangement uses TRBV7-8 and TRBJ2-5, with 8 positions matching TRBD2. Trimming cost V 0 bases and J 2 bases; bases outside gene matches: 5. Germline V gene data show CDR1 as SGHVS and CDR2 as FQNEAQ. This CDR3 is 16 amino acids long. Drawing the rest from reference TRBV7-8 and TRBJ2-5, the complete variable domain is GAGVSQSPRYKVAKRGQDVALRCDPISGHVSLFWYQQALGQGPEFLTYFQNEAQLDKSGLPSDRFFAERPEGSVSTLKIQRTQQEDSAVYLCASSLAVAGLQETQYFGPGTRLLVL.

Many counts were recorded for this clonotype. CDR3 loop: CASSPQSSGLGPDTQYF. The CDR3 nucleotides are TGTGCCAGCAGTCCCCAAAGTAGTGGGTTAGGGCCAGATACGCAGTATTTT. The chain recombines TRBV27 with TRBJ2-3, with unresolved D. The CDR3 runs to 17 residues. Germline V gene sequence: CDR1 MNHEY, CDR2 SMNVEV (reference sequence). Trimming removed 5 bases from V and 4 bases from J, with 22 bases in between.

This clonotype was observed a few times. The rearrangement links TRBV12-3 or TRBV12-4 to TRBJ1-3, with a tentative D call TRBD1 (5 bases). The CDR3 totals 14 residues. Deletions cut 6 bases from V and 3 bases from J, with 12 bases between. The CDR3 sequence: CASRKQGGGNTIYF. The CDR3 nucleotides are TGTGCCAGCAGGAAGCAGGGTGGTGGAAACACCATATATTTT.

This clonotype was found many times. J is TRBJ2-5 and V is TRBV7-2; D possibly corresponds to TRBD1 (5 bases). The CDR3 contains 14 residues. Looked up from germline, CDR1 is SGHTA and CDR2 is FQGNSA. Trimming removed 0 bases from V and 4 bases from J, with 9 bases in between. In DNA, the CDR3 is TGTGCCAGCAGCTTAGCGGGTGGGGCAGAGACCCAGTACTTC. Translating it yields CASSLAGGAETQYF. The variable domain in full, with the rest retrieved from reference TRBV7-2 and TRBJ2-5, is GAGVSQSPSNKVTEKGKDVELRCDPISGHTALYWYRQSLGQGLEFLIYFQGNSAPDKSGLPSDRFSAERTGGSVSTLTIQRTQQEDSAVYLCASSLAGGAETQYFGPGTRLLVL.

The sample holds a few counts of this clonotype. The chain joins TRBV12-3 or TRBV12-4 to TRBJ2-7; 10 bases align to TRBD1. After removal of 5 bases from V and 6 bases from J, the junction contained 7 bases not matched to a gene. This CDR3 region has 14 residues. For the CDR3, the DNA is TGTGCCAGCAGTCCGGGACAGGGGAATCGCGAGCAGTACTTC. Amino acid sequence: CASSPGQGNREQYF.

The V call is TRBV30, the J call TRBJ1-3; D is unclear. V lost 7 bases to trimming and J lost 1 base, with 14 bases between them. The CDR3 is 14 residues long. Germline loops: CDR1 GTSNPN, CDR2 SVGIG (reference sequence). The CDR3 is CASPSGHSGNTIYF. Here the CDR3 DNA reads TGTGCCTCCCCTTCTGGCCATTCTGGAAACACCATATATTTT.

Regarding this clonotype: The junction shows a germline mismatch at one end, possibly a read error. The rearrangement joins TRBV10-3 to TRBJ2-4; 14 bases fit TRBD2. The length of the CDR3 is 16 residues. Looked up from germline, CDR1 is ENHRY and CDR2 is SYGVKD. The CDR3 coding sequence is TGTGCCATCAGCTCGACTAGCGGGGGGGCCAGAAACATTCAGTACTTC. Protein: CAISSTSGGARNIQYF.

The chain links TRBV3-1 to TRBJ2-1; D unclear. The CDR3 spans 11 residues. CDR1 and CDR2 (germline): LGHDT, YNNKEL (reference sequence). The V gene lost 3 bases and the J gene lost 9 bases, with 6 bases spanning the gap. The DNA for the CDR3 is TGTGCCAGCAGCCAGGGTACTGAGCAGTTCTTC. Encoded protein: CASSQGTEQFF.

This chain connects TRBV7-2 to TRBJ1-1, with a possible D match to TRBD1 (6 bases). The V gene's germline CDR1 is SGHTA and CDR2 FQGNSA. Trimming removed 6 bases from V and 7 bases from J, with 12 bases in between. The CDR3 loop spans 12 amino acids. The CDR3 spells CASSQDRHEAFF. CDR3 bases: TGTGCCAGCAGTCAGGACAGACATGAAGCTTTCTTT. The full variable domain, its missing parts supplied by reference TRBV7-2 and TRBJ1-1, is GAGVSQSPSNKVTEKGKDVELRCDPISGHTALYWYRQSLGQGLEFLIYFQGNSAPDKSGLPSDRFSAERTGGSVSTLTIQRTQQEDSAVYLCASSQDRHEAFFGQGTRLTVV.

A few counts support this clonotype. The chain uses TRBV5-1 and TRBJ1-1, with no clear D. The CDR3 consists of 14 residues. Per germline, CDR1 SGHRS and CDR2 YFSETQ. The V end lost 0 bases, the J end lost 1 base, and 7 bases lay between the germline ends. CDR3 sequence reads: CASSLDATNTEAFF. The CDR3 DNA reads TGCGCCAGCAGCTTGGATGCCACGAACACTGAAGCTTTCTTT.

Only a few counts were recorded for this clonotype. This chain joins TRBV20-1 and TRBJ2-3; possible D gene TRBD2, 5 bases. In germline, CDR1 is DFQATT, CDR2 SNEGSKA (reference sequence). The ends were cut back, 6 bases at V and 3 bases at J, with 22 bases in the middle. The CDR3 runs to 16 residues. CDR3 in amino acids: CSATNPGSASTDTQYF. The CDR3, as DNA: TGCAGTGCCACCAACCCGGGTAGCGCTTCTACAGATACGCAGTATTTT.

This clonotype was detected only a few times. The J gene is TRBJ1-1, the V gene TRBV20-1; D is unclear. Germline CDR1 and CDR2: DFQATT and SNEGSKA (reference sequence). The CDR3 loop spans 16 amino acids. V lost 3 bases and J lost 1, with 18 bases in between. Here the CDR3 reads CSASDGGGSTNTEAFF. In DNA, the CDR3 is TGCAGTGCTAGTGACGGCGGCGGCAGCACGAACACTGAAGCTTTCTTT.

CDR3 protein: CSARDSSLEVDTQYF. In DNA, the CDR3 is TGCAGTGCTAGAGATTCGTCCCTAGAGGTTGATACGCAGTATTTT. The chain couples TRBV20-1 to TRBJ2-3; D remains ambiguous. This CDR3 contains 15 residues. Germline V lookup: CDR1 DFQATT, CDR2 SNEGSKA (reference sequence). Trimming removed 0 bases at V and 6 bases at J, with 16 bases between.

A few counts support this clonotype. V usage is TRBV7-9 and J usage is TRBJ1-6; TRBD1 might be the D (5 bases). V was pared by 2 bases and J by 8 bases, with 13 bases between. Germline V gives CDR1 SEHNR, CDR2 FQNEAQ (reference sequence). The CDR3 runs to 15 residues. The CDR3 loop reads CASSLRAGKDSPLHF. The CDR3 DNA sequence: TGTGCCAGCAGCTTAAGGGCAGGGAAGGATTCACCCCTCCACTTT.

The CDR3 sequence is CASSQRADRVDNSPLHF. The CDR3 region has the DNA TGTGCCAGCAGTCAGCGGGCCGACAGGGTAGATAATTCACCCCTCCACTTT. The chain carries TRBV12-3 or TRBV12-4 and TRBJ1-6; 7 positions match TRBD1. After removal of 5 bases from V and 5 bases from J, the junction contained 12 bases not matched to a gene. The CDR3 spans 17 residues.

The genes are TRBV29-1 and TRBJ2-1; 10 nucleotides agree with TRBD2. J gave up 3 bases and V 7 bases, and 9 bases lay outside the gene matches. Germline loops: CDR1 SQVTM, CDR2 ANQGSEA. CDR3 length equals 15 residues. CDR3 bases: TGCAGCGCCTCTAGCGGGAGTAGTAGCTACAATGAGCAGTTCTTC. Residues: CSASSGSSSYNEQFF.

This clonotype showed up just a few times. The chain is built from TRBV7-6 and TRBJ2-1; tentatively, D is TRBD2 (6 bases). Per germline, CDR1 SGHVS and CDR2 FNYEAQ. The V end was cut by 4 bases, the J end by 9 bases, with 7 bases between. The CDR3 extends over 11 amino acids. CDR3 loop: CASSSSVEQFF. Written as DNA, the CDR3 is TGTGCCAGCAGCTCTAGCGTTGAGCAGTTCTTC.

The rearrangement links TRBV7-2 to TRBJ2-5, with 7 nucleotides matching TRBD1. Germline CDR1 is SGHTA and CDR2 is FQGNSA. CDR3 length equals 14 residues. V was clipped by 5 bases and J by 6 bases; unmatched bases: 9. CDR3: CASSPQTGRQTQYF. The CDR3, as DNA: TGTGCCAGCAGCCCCCAGACAGGGCGGCAGACCCAGTACTTC.

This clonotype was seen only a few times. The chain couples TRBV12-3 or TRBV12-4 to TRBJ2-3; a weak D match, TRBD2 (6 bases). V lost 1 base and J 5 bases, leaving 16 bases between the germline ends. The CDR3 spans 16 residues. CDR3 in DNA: TGTGCCAGCAGTTTAGGTGGTCGTGGAGGGAAAGATACGCAGTATTTT. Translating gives CASSLGGRGGKDTQYF.

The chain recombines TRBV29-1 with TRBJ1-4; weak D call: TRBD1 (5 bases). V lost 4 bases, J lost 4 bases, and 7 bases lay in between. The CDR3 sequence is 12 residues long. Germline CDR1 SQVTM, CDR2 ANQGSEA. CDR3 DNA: TGCAGCGTTGGACAGCATAATGAAAAACTGTTTTTT. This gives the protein CSVGQHNEKLFF.

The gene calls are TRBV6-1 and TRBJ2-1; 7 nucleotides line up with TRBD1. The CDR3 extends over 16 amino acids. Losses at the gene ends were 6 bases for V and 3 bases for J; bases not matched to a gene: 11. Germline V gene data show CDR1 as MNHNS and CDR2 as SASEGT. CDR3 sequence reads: CASRYAGTDIYNEQFF. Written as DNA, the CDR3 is TGTGCCAGCAGGTACGCCGGGACAGACATCTACAATGAGCAGTTCTTC.

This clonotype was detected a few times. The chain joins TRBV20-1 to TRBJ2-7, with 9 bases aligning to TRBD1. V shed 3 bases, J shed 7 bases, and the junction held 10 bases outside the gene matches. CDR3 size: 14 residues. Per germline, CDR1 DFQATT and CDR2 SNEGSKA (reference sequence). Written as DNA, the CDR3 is TGCAGTGCTAGTCGGTCAGGACAGGGGTTGGAGCAGTACTTC. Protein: CSASRSGQGLEQYF.

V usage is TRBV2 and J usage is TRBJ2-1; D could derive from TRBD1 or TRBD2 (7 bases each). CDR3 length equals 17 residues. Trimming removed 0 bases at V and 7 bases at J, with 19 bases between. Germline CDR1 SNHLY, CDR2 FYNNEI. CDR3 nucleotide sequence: TGTGCCAGCAGTGAAGCGCGGGCGGGAGTACAGGGGAATGAGCAGTTCTTC. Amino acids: CASSEARAGVQGNEQFF.

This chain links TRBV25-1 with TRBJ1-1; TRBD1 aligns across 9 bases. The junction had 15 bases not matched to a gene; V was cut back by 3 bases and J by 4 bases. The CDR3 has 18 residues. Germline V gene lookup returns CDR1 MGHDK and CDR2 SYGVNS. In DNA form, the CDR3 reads TGTGCCAGCAGTGACCTCACGCCGGGACAGGGTGTGAGCACTGAAGCTTTCTTT. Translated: CASSDLTPGQGVSTEAFF.

The CDR3 DNA is TGTGCCAGCAGCTTTTCACTAGGGGGCGGCGGAAACACCATATATTTT. This codes for CASSFSLGGGGNTIYF. The J gene is TRBJ1-3, the V gene TRBV7-2, with 7 nucleotides matching TRBD1. Germline V gene sequence: CDR1 SGHTA, CDR2 FQGNSA. V gave up 3 bases and J gave up 4 bases; unmatched junction bases: 9. The CDR3 length is 16 residues.

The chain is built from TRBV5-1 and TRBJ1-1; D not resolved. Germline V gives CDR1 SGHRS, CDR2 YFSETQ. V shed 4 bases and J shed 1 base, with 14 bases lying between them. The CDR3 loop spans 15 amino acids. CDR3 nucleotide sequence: TGCGCCAGCAGCGCTATGTGGTCCGAGAACACTGAAGCTTTCTTT. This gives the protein CASSAMWSENTEAFF.

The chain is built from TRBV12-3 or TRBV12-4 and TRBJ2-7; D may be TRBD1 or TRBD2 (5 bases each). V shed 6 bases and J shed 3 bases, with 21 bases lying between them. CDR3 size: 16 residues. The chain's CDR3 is CASSPHPAGTYYEQYF. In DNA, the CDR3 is TGTGCCAGCAGCCCCCATCCCGCCGGGACCTACTACGAGCAGTACTTC.

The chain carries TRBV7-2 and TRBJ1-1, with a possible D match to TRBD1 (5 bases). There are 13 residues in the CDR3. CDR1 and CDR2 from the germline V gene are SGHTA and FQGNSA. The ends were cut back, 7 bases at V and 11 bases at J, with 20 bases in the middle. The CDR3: CASTTAFRVRAFF. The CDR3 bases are TGTGCCAGCACCACCGCTTTCAGGGTGAGGGCTTTCTTT. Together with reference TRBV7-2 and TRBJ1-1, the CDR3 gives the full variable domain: GAGVSQSPSNKVTEKGKDVELRCDPISGHTALYWYRQSLGQGLEFLIYFQGNSAPDKSGLPSDRFSAERTGGSVSTLTIQRTQQEDSAVYLCASTTAFRVRAFFGQGTRLTVV.

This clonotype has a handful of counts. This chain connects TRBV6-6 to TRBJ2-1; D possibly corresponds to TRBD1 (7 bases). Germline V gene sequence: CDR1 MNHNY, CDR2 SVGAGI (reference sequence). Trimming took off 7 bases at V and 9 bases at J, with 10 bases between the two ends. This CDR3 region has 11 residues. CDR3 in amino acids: CASTRDSEQFF. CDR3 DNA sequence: TGTGCCAGCACGCGGGACAGTGAGCAGTTCTTC.

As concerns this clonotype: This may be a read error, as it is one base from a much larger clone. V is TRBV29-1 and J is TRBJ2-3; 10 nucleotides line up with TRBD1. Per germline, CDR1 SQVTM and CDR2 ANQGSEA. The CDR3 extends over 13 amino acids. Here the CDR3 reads CIARQGASDTQYF. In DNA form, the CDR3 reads TGCATCGCCCGACAGGGGGCTTCCGATACGCAGTATTTT.